What follows is one TCR beta chain and its context. Its antigen remains unknown. This record comes from a study of cytomegalovirus exposure and HLA in healthy donors. Study-wide results and caveats: Researchers counted 164 TCR beta chains as cytomegalovirus-associated. For most TCR sequences rarity was the rule, although some public TCRs occurred in many donors.

Generated by immunoSEQ multiplex PCR, the TCRdb table keeps only in-frame clones and is missing some. The sample contains 250,000 to 350,000 clones, roughly 85% of which appear only once. CDR3 length: 13 amino acids. The trim removed 9 bases at V and 3 bases at J, leaving 5 bases unmatched. Germline V lookup: CDR1 LNHDA, CDR2 SQIVND (reference sequence). The validation cohort, a group of 120 subjects, included the donors and was separate from the roughly 670-subject first cohort. The V gene is TRBV19, the J gene TRBJ1-1; TRBD1 aligns across 9 bases. Sequenced material: PBMCs. The TCR comes from a woman aged 18 to 35 in good health and CMV-seronegative. The CDR3 DNA is TGTGCCAGCCAAACAGGGGGCGACACTGAAGCTTTCTTT. Protein sequence: CASQTGGDTEAFF.